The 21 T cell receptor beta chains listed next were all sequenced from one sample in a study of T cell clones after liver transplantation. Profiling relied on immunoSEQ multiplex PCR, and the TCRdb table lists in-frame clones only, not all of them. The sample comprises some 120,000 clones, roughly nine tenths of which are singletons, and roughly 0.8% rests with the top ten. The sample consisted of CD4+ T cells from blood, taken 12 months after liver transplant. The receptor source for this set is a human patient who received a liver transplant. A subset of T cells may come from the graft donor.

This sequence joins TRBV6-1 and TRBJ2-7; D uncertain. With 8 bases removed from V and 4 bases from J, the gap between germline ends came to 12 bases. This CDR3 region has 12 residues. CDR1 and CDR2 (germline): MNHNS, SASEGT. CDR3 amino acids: CASVWDRYEQYF. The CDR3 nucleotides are TGTGCCAGCGTGTGGGATAGGTACGAGCAGTACTTC.

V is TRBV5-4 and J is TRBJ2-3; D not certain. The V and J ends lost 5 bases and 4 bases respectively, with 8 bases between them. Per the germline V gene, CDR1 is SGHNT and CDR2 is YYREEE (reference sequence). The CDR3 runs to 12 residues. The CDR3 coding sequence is TGTGCCAGCAGGCTTAATTCAGATACGCAGTATTTT. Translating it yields CASRLNSDTQYF.

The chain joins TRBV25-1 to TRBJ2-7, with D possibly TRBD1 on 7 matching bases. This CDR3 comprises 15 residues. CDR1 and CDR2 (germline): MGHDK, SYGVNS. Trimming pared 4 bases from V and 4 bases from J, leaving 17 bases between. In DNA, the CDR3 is TGTGCCAGCAGTGCGAGACAGGGAGGAGTGTACGAGCAGTACTTC. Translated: CASSARQGGVYEQYF.

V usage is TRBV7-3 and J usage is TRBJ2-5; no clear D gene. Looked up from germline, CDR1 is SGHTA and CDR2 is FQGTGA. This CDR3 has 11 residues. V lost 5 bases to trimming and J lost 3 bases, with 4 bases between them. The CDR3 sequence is CASSIKETQYF. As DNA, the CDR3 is TGTGCCAGCAGCATAAAAGAGACCCAGTACTTC.

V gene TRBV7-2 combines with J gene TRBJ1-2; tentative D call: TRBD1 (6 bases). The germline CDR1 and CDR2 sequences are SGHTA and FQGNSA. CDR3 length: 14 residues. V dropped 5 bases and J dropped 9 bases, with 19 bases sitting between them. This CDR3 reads CASSPGGQSSSYTF. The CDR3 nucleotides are TGTGCCAGCAGCCCCGGGGGCCAGTCGTCTAGCTACACCTTC.

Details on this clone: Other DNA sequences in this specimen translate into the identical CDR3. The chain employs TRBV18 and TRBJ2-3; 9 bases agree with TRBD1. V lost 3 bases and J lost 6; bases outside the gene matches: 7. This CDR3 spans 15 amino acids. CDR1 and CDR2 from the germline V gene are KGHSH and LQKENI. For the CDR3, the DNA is TGTGCCAGCTCACCGCCGGGACAGGGTAGCGATACGCAGTATTTT. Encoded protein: CASSPPGQGSDTQYF.

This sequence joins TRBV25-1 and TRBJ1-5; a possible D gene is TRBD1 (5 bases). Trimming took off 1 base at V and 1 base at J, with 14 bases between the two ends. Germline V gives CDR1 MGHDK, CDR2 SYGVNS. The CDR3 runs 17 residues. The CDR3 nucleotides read TGTGCCAGCAGTGAATCATCAGGGTTAGGGAGCAATCAGCCCCAGCATTTT. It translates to CASSESSGLGSNQPQHF.

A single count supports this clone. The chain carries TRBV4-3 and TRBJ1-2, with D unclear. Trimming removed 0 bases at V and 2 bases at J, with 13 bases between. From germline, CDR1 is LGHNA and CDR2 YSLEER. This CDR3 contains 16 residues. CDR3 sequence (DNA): TGCGCCAGCAGCCAAGATACTATTACAGCCAACTATGGCTACACCTTC. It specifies CASSQDTITANYGYTF.

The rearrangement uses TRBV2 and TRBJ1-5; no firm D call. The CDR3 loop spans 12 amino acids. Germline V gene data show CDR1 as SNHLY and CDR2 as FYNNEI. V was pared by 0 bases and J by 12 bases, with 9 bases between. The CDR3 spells CASSEASRVQHF. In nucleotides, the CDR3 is TGTGCCAGCAGTGAAGCGTCCCGGGTCCAGCATTTT.

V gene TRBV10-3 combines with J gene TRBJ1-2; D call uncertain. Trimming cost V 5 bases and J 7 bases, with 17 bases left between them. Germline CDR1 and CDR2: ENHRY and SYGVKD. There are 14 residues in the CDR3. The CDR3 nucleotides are TGTGCCATCAGTTTGGACGGACGCGGACGTGGCTACACCTTC. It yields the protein CAISLDGRGRGYTF.

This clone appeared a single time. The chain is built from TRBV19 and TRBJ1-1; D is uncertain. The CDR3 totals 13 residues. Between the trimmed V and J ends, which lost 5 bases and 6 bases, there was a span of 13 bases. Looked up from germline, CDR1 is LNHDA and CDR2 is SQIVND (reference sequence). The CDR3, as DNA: TGTGCCAGTAGTCCCCGGAGTTCCCCTGAAGCTTTCTTT. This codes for CASSPRSSPEAFF.

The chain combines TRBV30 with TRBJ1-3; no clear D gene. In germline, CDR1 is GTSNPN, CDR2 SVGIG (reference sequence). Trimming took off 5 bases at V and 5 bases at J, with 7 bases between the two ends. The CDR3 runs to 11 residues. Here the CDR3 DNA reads TGTGCCTGGGGAATTCGAAACACCATATATTTT. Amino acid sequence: CAWGIRNTIYF.

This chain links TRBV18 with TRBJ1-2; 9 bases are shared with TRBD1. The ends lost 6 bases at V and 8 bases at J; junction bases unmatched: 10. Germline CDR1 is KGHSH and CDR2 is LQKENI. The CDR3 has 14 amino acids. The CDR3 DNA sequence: TGTGCCAGCTCGCCCTTGGGACAGGGTCAAGGCTACACCTTC. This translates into CASSPLGQGQGYTF.

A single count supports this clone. The CDR3 DNA reads TGTGCCAGTAGTATAGTGGGCACGAACACCGGGGAGCTGTTTTTT. Residues: CASSIVGTNTGELFF. The V and J genes are TRBV19 and TRBJ2-2, with D hard to call. V was pared by 1 base and J by 0 bases, with 6 bases between. The CDR3 has 15 amino acids. Germline V CDR1 and CDR2: LNHDA, SQIVND (reference sequence).

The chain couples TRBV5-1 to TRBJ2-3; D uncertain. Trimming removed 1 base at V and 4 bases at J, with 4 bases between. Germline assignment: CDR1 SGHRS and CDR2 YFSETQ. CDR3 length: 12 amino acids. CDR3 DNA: TGCGCCAGCAGCTTGCCCTCAGATACGCAGTATTTT. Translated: CASSLPSDTQYF.

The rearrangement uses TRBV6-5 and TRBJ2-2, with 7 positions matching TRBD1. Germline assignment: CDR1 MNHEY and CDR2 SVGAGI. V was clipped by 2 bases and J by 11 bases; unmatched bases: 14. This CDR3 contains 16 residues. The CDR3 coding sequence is TGTGCCAGCAGTTACCAGCCCGGGACAGCGCACCGAGAGCTGTTTTTT. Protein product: CASSYQPGTAHRELFF.

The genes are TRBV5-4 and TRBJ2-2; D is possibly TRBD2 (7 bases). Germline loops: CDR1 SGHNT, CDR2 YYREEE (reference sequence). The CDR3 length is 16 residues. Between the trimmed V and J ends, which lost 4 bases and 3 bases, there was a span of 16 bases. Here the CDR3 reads CASSGGLAADTGELFF. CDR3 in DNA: TGTGCCAGCAGCGGGGGGCTAGCGGCAGACACCGGGGAGCTGTTTTTT.

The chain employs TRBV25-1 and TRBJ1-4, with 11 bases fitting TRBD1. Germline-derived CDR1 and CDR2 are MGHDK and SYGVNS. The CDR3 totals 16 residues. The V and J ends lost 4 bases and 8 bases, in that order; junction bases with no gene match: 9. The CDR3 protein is CASSALSGQGDEKLFF. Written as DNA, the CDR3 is TGTGCCAGCAGTGCCCTTTCGGGACAGGGGGACGAAAAACTGTTTTTT.

In nucleotides, the CDR3 is TGTGCCAGCAGCTTGGTCGAGACCGGGGAGCTGTTTTTT. Its translation: CASSLVETGELFF. V usage is TRBV5-4 and J usage is TRBJ2-2; D unresolved. The V and J ends lost 0 bases and 5 bases respectively, with 5 bases between them. The CDR3 spans 13 residues. In germline, CDR1 is SGHNT, CDR2 YYREEE (reference sequence).

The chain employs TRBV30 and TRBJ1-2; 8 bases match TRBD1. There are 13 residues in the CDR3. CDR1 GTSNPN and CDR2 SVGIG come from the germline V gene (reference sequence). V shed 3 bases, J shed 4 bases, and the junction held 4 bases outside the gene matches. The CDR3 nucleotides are TGTGCCTGGAGGGACAGGGCCCCCTATGGCTACACCTTC. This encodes CAWRDRAPYGYTF. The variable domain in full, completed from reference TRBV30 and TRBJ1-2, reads SQTIHQWPATLVQPVGSPLSLECTVEGTSNPNLYWYRQAAGRGLQLLFYSVGIGQISSEVPQNLSASRPQDRQFILSSKKLLLSDSGFYLCAWRDRAPYGYTFGSGTRLTVV.

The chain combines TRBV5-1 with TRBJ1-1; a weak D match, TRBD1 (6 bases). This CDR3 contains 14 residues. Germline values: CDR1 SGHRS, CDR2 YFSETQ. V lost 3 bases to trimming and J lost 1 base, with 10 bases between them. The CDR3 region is CASSWGHSNTEAFF. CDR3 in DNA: TGCGCCAGCAGCTGGGGACACTCGAACACTGAAGCTTTCTTT.